This T cell receptor (beta chain) was captured by sequencing in a study of blood T cell repertoires in COVID-19. Study summary: COVID-19 samples from acute and convalescent phases originated in the United States, Italy and Spain. The analysed material was cDNA or gDNA that came from T cells, B-cell-depleted T cells, or PBMCs.

The CDR3 contains 16 residues. Germline CDR1 reads LGHDT; CDR2 reads YNNKEL (reference sequence). Trimming cost V 0 bases and J 5 bases, with 16 bases left between them. Original processing notes: The authors estimated nucleated cell counts from reference gene primer amplification. Sequenced by immunoSEQ multiplex PCR; TCRdb stores in-frame clones only, minus some. V and J calls plus clone size are reproduced from that table; the DNA served to infer D and trimming. The sample carries some 180,000 clones, 75% to 90% recorded once. The TCR comes from a woman aged 60-70 years with acute or convalescent COVID-19. The material sequenced was peripheral blood. This chain connects TRBV3-1 (or the pseudogene TRBV3-2) to TRBJ2-5; the D gene is possibly TRBD2 (6 bases). The CDR3 spells CASSQDSRIGGETQYF. The CDR3 DNA reads as TGTGCCAGCAGCCAAGATTCGAGGATTGGAGGGGAGACCCAGTACTTC.